This T cell receptor beta chain comes out of a study of T cell changes during pregnancy in multiple sclerosis. The protocol was immunoSEQ multiplex PCR, while the TCRdb copy is restricted to in-frame clones and leaves out a portion. This table holds about 58,000 clones, around 93% found once. Comment on this clone: Other DNA sequences in the same sample also yield this CDR3.

The starting material was CD8+ T cells from peripheral blood mononuclear cells, obtained in the second trimester of pregnancy. The clonotype was recovered from a female donor with multiple sclerosis, enrolled in a pregnancy study.

The CDR3 DNA reads TGCAGCGTTGAAGCAGGGGGTACTAATGAAAAACTGTTTTTT. It specifies CSVEAGGTNEKLFF. This chain joins TRBV29-1 and TRBJ1-4; 7 bases are shared with TRBD1. Germline V CDR1 and CDR2: SQVTM, ANQGSEA. Unmatched junction bases numbered 1, after V lost 1 base and J lost 2 bases. The CDR3 consists of 14 residues.